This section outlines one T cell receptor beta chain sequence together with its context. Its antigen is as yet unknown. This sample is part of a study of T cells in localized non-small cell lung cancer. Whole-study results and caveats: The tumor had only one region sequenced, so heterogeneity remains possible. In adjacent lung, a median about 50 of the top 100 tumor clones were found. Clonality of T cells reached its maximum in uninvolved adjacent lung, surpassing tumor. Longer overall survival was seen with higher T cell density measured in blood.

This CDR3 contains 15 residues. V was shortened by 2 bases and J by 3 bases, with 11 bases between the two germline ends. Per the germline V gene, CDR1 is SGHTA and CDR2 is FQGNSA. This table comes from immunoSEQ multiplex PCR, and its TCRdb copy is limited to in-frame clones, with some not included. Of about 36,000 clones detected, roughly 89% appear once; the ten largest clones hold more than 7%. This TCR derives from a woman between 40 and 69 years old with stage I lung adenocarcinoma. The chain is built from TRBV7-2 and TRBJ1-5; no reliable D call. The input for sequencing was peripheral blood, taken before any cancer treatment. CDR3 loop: CASSLFHLNNQPQHF. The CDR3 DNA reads TGTGCCAGCAGCTTATTCCATCTGAACAATCAGCCCCAGCATTTT.